This T cell receptor (beta chain) was observed in a study of CD8+CD57+ T cells in acquired aplastic anemia. Study context: When averaged, DNA from sorted CD4+ and CD8+ cells came to approximately 3.2 ug. Findings and caveats of the study: Between the patient and control groups, CD8+ Simpson's diversity did not differ significantly.

Patients picked for sequencing had shown CD8+CD57+ cell expansion detected by flow cytometry. Profiles of TCR beta VDJ and CDR3 were generated from a genomic DNA template. TCRdb reanalysed the reads using MiXCR and keeps one entry per CDR3 protein. The sample shows around 210,000 distinct CDR3 sequences, 65% of them seen only once. As concerns this clonotype: What it recognizes is unknown.

The sequence was obtained from a human donor with aplastic anemia. The material sequenced was sorted CD4+, CD8+, or CD8+CD57+ T cells (not recorded which) from PBMCs.

The CDR3 reads CASTLGLAGSEQYF. CDR3 nucleotides: TGTGCCAGCACCTTGGGGCTAGCGGGTTCCGAGCAGTACTTC. The chain has TRBV12-3 or TRBV12-4 and TRBJ2-7; 8 nucleotides line up with TRBD2. Trimming at V came to 7 bases and at J to 6 bases, leaving 11 bases not matched to a gene. This CDR3 has 14 amino acids.